This T cell receptor (beta chain) was retrieved from a study of shared clonotypes between healthy human individuals. Regarding the study as a whole: What naive subsets generally showed was a larger estimated richness than memory subsets showed.

Deep-level running was used for the assay. Some clones are missing from TCRdb's copy, which holds only in-frame ones; the method was immunoSEQ multiplex PCR. The sample has approximately 980,000 clones; roughly 72% are singletons. All the donors were Caucasian adults who lived in Nashville, Tennessee. The CD4+ fraction was divided into a CD45RA+ naive subset and a CD45RA-negative memory subset. Concerning this clone itself: Antigen: not known. Other DNA sequences in this specimen translate into the identical CDR3.

In germline, CDR1 is LGHNA, CDR2 YSLEER. Trimming cost V 2 bases and J 0 bases; bases outside gene matches: 1. The CDR3 has 15 residues. The source of this sequence is a young man in good health. V gene TRBV4-3 combines with J gene TRBJ2-3, with 8 positions matching TRBD2. The sequenced material came from memory CD4+ T cells sorted from blood. Specified subset: CD45RA-negative fraction. The CDR3 loop reads CASSQTSGSTDTQYF. CDR3 DNA: TGCGCCAGCAGCCAAACTAGCGGAAGCACAGATACGCAGTATTTT.